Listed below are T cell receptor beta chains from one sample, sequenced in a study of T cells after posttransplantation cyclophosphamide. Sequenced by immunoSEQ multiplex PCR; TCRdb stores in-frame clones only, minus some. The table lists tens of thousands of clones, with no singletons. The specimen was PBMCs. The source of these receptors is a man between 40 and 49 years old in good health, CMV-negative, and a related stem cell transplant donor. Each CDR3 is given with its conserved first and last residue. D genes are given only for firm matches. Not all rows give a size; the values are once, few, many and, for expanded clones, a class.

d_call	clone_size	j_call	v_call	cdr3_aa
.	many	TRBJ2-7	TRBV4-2	CASSQGGLEQYF
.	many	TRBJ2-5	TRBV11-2	CASSLGLRAQRGETQYF
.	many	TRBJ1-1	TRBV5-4	CASSLGRGTEAFF
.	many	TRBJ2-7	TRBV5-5	CASSLTGSYEQYF
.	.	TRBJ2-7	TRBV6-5	CASSGTLYEQYF
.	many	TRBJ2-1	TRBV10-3	CAISALSGRSYNEQFF
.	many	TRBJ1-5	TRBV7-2	CASSLESYSNQPQHF
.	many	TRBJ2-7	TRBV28	CASSLSGRFYEQYF
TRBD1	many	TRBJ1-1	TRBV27	CASSPRTGSPAFF
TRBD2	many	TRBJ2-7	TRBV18	CASSPLAGESEQYF
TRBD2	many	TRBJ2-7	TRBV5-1	CASSFGTSHNEQYF
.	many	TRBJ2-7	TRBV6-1	CASSKTEYEQYF
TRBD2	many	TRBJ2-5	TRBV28	CASSSMIEREVGTQYF
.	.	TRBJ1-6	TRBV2	CASTPGGGRNSPLHF
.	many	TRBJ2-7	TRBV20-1	CSAQTYEQYF
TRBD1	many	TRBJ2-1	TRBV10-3	CAISSGTGGGNEQFF
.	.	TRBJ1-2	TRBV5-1	CASSFRGLGTYTF
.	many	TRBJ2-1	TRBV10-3	CAISGSGRGGSYNEQFF
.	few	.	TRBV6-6	CASSTGRYEQYF
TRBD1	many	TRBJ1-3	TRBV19	CASSASGGRSGNTIYF
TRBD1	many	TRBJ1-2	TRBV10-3	CAISAPGQGDYGYTF
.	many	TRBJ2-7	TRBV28	CASNQGNRYEQYF
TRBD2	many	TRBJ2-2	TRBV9	CASSGSGTSVLGELFF
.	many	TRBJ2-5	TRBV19	CASSSGIQETQYF
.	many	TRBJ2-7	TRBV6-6	CASSYSKAGEQYF
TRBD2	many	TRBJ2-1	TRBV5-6	CASSQPSSGRADEQFF
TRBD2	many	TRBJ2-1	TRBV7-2	CASSFGGSGSGDEQFF
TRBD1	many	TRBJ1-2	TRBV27	CASRWTGGGGYTF
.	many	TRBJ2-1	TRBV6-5	CASSYLGRQFF
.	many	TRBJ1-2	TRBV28	CASDQAPYGYTF
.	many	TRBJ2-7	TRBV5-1	CASSRGGSYEQYF
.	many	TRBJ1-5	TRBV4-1	CASSDRTVKQPQHF
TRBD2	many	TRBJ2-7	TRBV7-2	CASSLGQRELNEQYF
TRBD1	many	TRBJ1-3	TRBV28	CASRARGLGNTIYF
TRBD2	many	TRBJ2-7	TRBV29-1	CSVEDRTSGSYEQYF
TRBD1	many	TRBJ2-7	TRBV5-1	CASSFGTGVHEQYF
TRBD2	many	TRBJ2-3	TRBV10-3	CAISGGLSTDTQYF
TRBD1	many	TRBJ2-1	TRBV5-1	CASSLRGQNNEQFF
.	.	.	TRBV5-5	CASSFQVGPTYEQYF
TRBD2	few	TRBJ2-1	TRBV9	CASSVGQTAIAGLRTPSSYNEQFF
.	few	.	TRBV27	CASRSDSSYEQYF
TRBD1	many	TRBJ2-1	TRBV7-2	CASMRQGVSTHEQFF
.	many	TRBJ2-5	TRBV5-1	CASSLDREIVAQYF
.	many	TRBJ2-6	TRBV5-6	CASSDALYSGANVLTF
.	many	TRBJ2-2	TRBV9	CASSARGVPDTGELFF
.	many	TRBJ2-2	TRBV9	CASSVEDGELFF
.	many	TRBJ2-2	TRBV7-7	CASSLDSPGTGELFF
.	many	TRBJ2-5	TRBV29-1	CSVDASGQETQYF